The 31 T cell receptor beta chains listed next were all sequenced from one sample in a study of technical replicates of blood from several donors. Clones were read by immunoSEQ multiplex PCR, and TCRdb kept only the in-frame ones, dropping some. The data show approximately 95,000 clones, around 95% seen once. The material sequenced was T cells isolated from PBMCs. The receptor source for this set is a human donor in good health.

This clone was picked up a small number of times. The chain joins TRBV6-1 to TRBJ2-7; D not certain. Looked up from germline, CDR1 is MNHNS and CDR2 is SASEGT. V lost 2 bases and J 0 bases, leaving 11 bases between the germline ends. The length of the CDR3 is 15 residues. For the CDR3, the DNA is TGTGCCAGCAGTGAATTTTGGTCAGACTCCTACGAGCAGTACTTC. The encoded protein is CASSEFWSDSYEQYF.

This chain uses TRBV6-5 with TRBJ2-5; 9 bases fit TRBD1. Matching the DNA end better, TRBJ2-7 makes the J call doubtful. This CDR3 comprises 15 residues. The germline CDR1 and CDR2 sequences are MNHEY and SVGAGI. CDR3 sequence: CASRAGTGSSYEQYF. In nucleotides, the CDR3 is TGTGCCAGCAGAGCCGGGACAGGGAGCTCCTACGAGCAGTACTTC.

The genes are TRBV19 and TRBJ2-3, with a tentative D call TRBD1 (6 bases). V was clipped by 4 bases and J by 4 bases, with 9 bases between them. Germline CDR1 is LNHDA and CDR2 is SQIVND (reference sequence). This CDR3 spans 13 amino acids. The CDR3 sequence: CASSTGHPDTQYF. CDR3 DNA sequence: TGTGCCAGTAGTACGGGACACCCAGATACGCAGTATTTT.

The CDR3 DNA reads as TGTGCCAGCAGCCCCCCGACAGGGAACTACGAGCAGTACTTC. Amino acid sequence: CASSPPTGNYEQYF. This chain links TRBV9 with TRBJ2-7; 7 nucleotides match TRBD1. V was pared by 4 bases and J by 3 bases, with 7 bases of the junction left unmatched. The CDR3 spans 14 residues. CDR1 is SGDLS and CDR2 is YYNGEE in the germline V gene.

The chain combines TRBV29-1 with TRBJ2-1; D might be TRBD1 (6 bases). Per the germline V gene, CDR1 is SQVTM and CDR2 is ANQGSEA. CDR3 length: 11 amino acids. Trimming removed 4 bases from V and 10 bases from J, with 11 bases in between. DNA for the CDR3: TGCAGCGTTGTGTGGGGGCCCGAGCAGTTCTTC. Translating it yields CSVVWGPEQFF.

This chain connects TRBV11-2 to TRBJ2-7, with D unresolved. The CDR3 length is 13 residues. Germline CDR1 reads SGHAT; CDR2 reads FQNNGV. Trimming stripped 5 bases from V and 3 bases from J, with 11 bases between. The DNA of the CDR3 is TGTGCCAGCAGCCTCTCCTCTGTCTACGAGCAGTACTTC. Translated, it gives CASSLSSVYEQYF.

Turning to this clone: An end of the junction differs from the germline gene, which may be a read error. The chain joins TRBV10-2 to TRBJ1-5; D call uncertain. The V gene's germline CDR1 is WSHSY and CDR2 SAAADI. CDR3 size: 15 residues. DNA for the CDR3: TGCGCCAGCAGCTACAGTCAGATTAGCGATCAGCCCCAGCATTTT. This gives the protein CASSYSQISDQPQHF.

The rearrangement uses TRBV19 and TRBJ1-2; D unclear. The CDR3 extends over 12 amino acids. CDR1 is LNHDA, CDR2 SQIVND, per germline (reference sequence). CDR3 nucleotides: TGTGTTTTTGGGGTTGCGGGAAACGGCTACACCTTC. This translates into CVFGVAGNGYTF. The full variable domain, its missing parts supplied by reference TRBV19 and TRBJ1-2, is DGGITQSPKYLFRKEGQNVTLSCEQNLNHDAMYWYRQDPGQGLRLIYYSQIVNDFQKGDIAEGYSVSREKKESFPLTVTSAQKNPTAFYLCVFGVAGNGYTFGSGTRLTVV.

The chain's CDR3 is CASSPFATNEKLFF. The CDR3 nucleotides are TGTGCCAGCTCACCCTTTGCAACTAATGAAAAACTGTTTTTT. The chain uses TRBV18 and TRBJ1-4, with unresolved D. CDR1 and CDR2 (germline): KGHSH, LQKENI. V gave up 3 bases and J gave up 0 bases, with 5 bases separating them. CDR3 length: 14 amino acids.

V and J are TRBV2 and TRBJ1-1; weak D call: TRBD1 (6 bases). The germline CDR1 and CDR2 sequences are SNHLY and FYNNEI. This CDR3 spans 17 amino acids. The germline V and J ends were trimmed by 3 bases and 3 bases, with 20 bases remaining between them. The CDR3 DNA reads TGTGCCAGCAGTGACCTCAGCGGGGGGCTTCGGGACACTGAAGCTTTCTTT. Its translation: CASSDLSGGLRDTEAFF.

V usage is TRBV6-5 and J usage is TRBJ2-3, with D perhaps TRBD2 (6 bases). V gave up 0 bases and J gave up 1 base, with 11 bases separating them. The CDR3 spans 16 residues. The V gene's germline CDR1 is MNHEY and CDR2 SVGAGI. CDR3 sequence (DNA): TGTGCCAGCAGTTACTCGGCTGGAGGGGGCACAGATACGCAGTATTTT. Encoded protein: CASSYSAGGGTDTQYF.

CDR3 amino acids: CASSLVAGANLNNEQFF. The CDR3 DNA follows: TGTGCCAGCAGCTTAGTAGCGGGAGCGAATTTAAACAATGAGCAGTTCTTC. The V gene is TRBV7-2, the J gene TRBJ2-1, with 9 positions matching TRBD2. The V and J ends lost 1 base and 5 bases, in that order; junction bases with no gene match: 9. This CDR3 contains 17 residues. CDR1 is SGHTA, CDR2 FQGNSA, per germline.

The CDR3 DNA reads TGTGCCGCCAATAGAGGGAACACTGAAGCTTTCTTT. Translation gives CAANRGNTEAFF. The chain employs TRBV30 and TRBJ1-1; no clear D. The germline CDR1 and CDR2 sequences are GTSNPN and SVGIG (reference sequence). With 8 bases removed from V and 1 base from J, the gap between germline ends came to 11 bases. CDR3 size: 12 residues.

There are a few counts of this clone. The J gene is TRBJ1-2, the V gene TRBV7-2; a weak D match, TRBD1 (6 bases). V was trimmed by 0 bases and J by 6 bases, leaving 14 bases between them. CDR1 and CDR2 (germline): SGHTA, FQGNSA. The CDR3 covers 15 residues. CDR3 DNA sequence: TGTGCCAGCAGCTTAGCGGTGGGGGCGCAGGATGGCTACACCTTC. This sequence encodes CASSLAVGAQDGYTF.

The V gene is TRBV27, the J gene TRBJ2-7, with TRBD2 matching over 13 bases. Germline V CDR1 and CDR2: MNHEY, SMNVEV (reference sequence). The CDR3 length is 16 residues. The V gene end was trimmed by 2 bases and the J gene end by 3 bases; junction bases not matched to a gene: 4. In DNA, the CDR3 is TGTGCCAGCAGTTTAACCGGGACTAGCGGGGTCTACGAGCAGTACTTC. Protein product: CASSLTGTSGVYEQYF.

The V gene is TRBV7-3, the J gene TRBJ2-7, with 8 bases lining up with TRBD2. The CDR3 has 14 amino acids. The germline V gene encodes CDR1 SGHTA and CDR2 FQGTGA. Germline trimming cut 1 base from V and 9 bases from J; bases unmatched to any gene: 8. Here the CDR3 DNA reads TGTGCCAGCAGCTTAATTCCAAGCGGGAGTTTGCAGTACTTC. Translated: CASSLIPSGSLQYF. Supplemented by reference TRBV7-3 and TRBJ2-7, the full variable domain reads GAGVSQTPSNKVTEKGKYVELRCDPISGHTALYWYRQSLGQGPEFLIYFQGTGAADDSGLPNDRFFAVRPEGSVSTLKIQRTERGDSAVYLCASSLIPSGSLQYFGPGTRLTVT.

This clone was detected once. The V call is TRBV5-1, the J call TRBJ2-2, with 9 positions matching TRBD1. The CDR3 contains 14 residues. V lost 2 bases to trimming and J lost 7 bases; unmatched junction nucleotides: 3. Germline CDR1 reads SGHRS; CDR2 reads YFSETQ. The CDR3 DNA reads as TGCGCCAGCAGCTTTCGACAGGGGGTCGGGGAGCTGTTTTTT. Protein sequence: CASSFRQGVGELFF.

The V gene is TRBV21-1, the J gene TRBJ2-4; the DNA was not compared with TRBD2, the D call given in the table. TRBV21-1 is tagged as a pseudogene. This CDR3 has 18 amino acids. Here the CDR3 DNA reads TGTGCCAGCAGCACGGGAGACCTTAAGCGTAGCGCCAAAAACATTCAGTACTTC. Protein sequence: CASSTGDLKRSAKNIQYF.

This chain connects TRBV2 to TRBJ2-3; the D gene is possibly TRBD2 (5 bases). This CDR3 contains 16 residues. V lost 0 bases, J lost 3 bases, and 13 bases lay in between. Germline assignment: CDR1 SNHLY and CDR2 FYNNEI. CDR3 nucleotides: TGTGCCAGCAGTGAAGCGCACGGGAAAGGGACAGATACGCAGTATTTT. This codes for CASSEAHGKGTDTQYF.

The chain employs TRBV2 and TRBJ1-2; D possibly corresponds to TRBD1 (5 bases). V shed 2 bases and J shed 7 bases, with 14 bases lying between them. The CDR3 totals 14 residues. Germline CDR1 reads SNHLY; CDR2 reads FYNNEI. DNA for the CDR3: TGTGCCAGCAGTGAATGGGGGGGAGTTGGTGGCTACACCTTC. This sequence encodes CASSEWGGVGGYTF.

This clone was seen only once. The CDR3 region is CASSPPRTQETQYF. The CDR3 nucleotides read TGTGCCAGCAGCCCCCCCAGGACTCAAGAGACCCAGTACTTC. The rearrangement links TRBV9 to TRBJ2-5; a weak D match, TRBD2 (5 bases). Per the germline V gene, CDR1 is SGDLS and CDR2 is YYNGEE. This CDR3 is 14 amino acids long. Trimming cost V 4 bases and J 2 bases, with 12 bases left between them.

V and J are TRBV9 and TRBJ2-3, with D unresolved. Germline V gives CDR1 SGDLS, CDR2 YYNGEE. Trimming cost V 3 bases and J 4 bases, with 12 bases left between them. CDR3 length: 14 residues. The CDR3 is CASSEPSRADTQYF. In DNA, the CDR3 is TGTGCCAGCAGCGAGCCCTCTCGGGCAGATACGCAGTATTTT.

V gene TRBV20-1 combines with J gene TRBJ1-2; D is perhaps TRBD1 (6 bases). CDR1 DFQATT and CDR2 SNEGSKA come from the germline V gene (reference sequence). V was trimmed by 6 bases and J by 2 bases, leaving 7 bases between them. The CDR3 extends over 11 amino acids. The CDR3 coding sequence is TGCAGTGCCACAGGGAACTATGGCTACACCTTC. Amino acid sequence: CSATGNYGYTF.

In its sample, this clone was seen once. This chain connects TRBV29-1 to TRBJ2-1; 8 bases agree with TRBD2. CDR1 is SQVTM, CDR2 ANQGSEA, per germline. The J segment lost 10 bases and the V segment lost 7 bases, leaving 6 bases of the junction unmatched. The CDR3 runs 11 residues. Here the CDR3 reads CSGRGGREQFF. CDR3 in DNA: TGCAGCGGCCGGGGGGGAAGGGAGCAGTTCTTC.

CDR3 residues: CASSYRRHEQFF. The CDR3 nucleotides are TGTGCCAGCAGCTACAGGCGGCATGAGCAGTTCTTC. The V and J genes are TRBV11-2 and TRBJ2-1, with D perhaps matching TRBD1 (5 bases). The CDR3 extends over 12 amino acids. Germline V gene data show CDR1 as SGHAT and CDR2 as FQNNGV. Trimming took 4 bases from V and 8 from J, leaving 9 bases between them.

The V call is TRBV29-1, the J call TRBJ2-1; 7 bases are shared with TRBD2. CDR3 length: 13 amino acids. The germline V gene encodes CDR1 SQVTM and CDR2 ANQGSEA. Germline trimming cut 4 bases from V and 4 bases from J; bases unmatched to any gene: 4. In nucleotides, the CDR3 is TGCAGCGTTGGAAACGGGGGGTACAATGAGCAGTTCTTC. This codes for CSVGNGGYNEQFF.

The CDR3 loop reads CASSLLRQSYEQYF. Here the CDR3 DNA reads TGTGCCAGCAGTTTATTGCGACAGTCCTACGAGCAGTACTTC. The genes are TRBV27 and TRBJ2-7; D perhaps matches TRBD1 (5 bases). Germline CDR1 reads MNHEY; CDR2 reads SMNVEV (reference sequence). Trimming took 1 base from V and 1 from J, leaving 8 bases between them. CDR3 length: 14 residues.

This chain links TRBV6-5 with TRBJ1-1; maybe TRBD1 (6 bases). Germline CDR1 reads MNHEY; CDR2 reads SVGAGI. V was clipped by 6 bases and J by 3 bases, with 14 bases between them. This CDR3 is 14 amino acids long. CDR3 residues: CASRVDSLYTEAFF. The CDR3 DNA is TGTGCCAGCAGGGTGGACAGTTTATACACTGAAGCTTTCTTT.

The chain combines TRBV9 with TRBJ1-4, with 9 bases matching TRBD1. The J segment lost 13 bases and the V segment lost 3 bases, leaving 10 bases of the junction unmatched. Germline V lookup: CDR1 SGDLS, CDR2 YYNGEE. This CDR3 comprises 14 residues. This chain's CDR3 is CASSADLGQGSLFF. The CDR3 bases are TGTGCCAGCAGCGCGGACTTGGGACAGGGTTCACTGTTTTTT.

The chain joins TRBV29-1 to TRBJ2-7; possible D gene TRBD2, 6 bases. The ends were cut back, 4 bases at V and 3 bases at J, with 13 bases in the middle. Germline CDR1 and CDR2: SQVTM and ANQGSEA. The CDR3 is made up of 13 amino acids. CDR3 in DNA: TGCAGCGTTGCCAGCGGGCCTTACTACGAGCAGTACTTC. Amino acids: CSVASGPYYEQYF.

The rearrangement joins TRBV30 to TRBJ2-7; 12 bases agree with TRBD1. Losses at the gene ends were 1 base for V and 7 bases for J; bases not matched to a gene: 2. CDR1 GTSNPN and CDR2 SVGIG come from the germline V gene (reference sequence). The CDR3 runs to 13 residues. The CDR3 sequence: CAWSGDRGREQYF. In DNA, the CDR3 is TGTGCCTGGAGTGGGGACAGGGGGCGTGAGCAGTACTTC.